The rows below give T cell receptor beta chains drawn from one sample of a study of blood T cell repertoires in COVID-19. Clones were sequenced by immunoSEQ multiplex PCR, and TCRdb holds only the in-frame ones, with some missing. The data hold approximately 220,000 clones, with 70% to 90% observed a single time. The source material was PBMCs or T cells enriched from blood (not recorded which). These receptor sequences come from a woman aged 40 to 49 with acute COVID-19. Both conserved end residues are part of each CDR3. Fields, in order: V gene, J gene, D gene, clone size, CDR3 length, CDR3 DNA, CDR3 protein. A D gene is named only where the DNA matches it firmly. For some rows the clone size is stated as once, few or many, or as a class when expanded; others skip it.

v_call: TRBV20-1; j_call: TRBJ2-7; d_call: -; clone_size: -; cdr3_length: 11; cdr3_nt: TGCAGTGCTATCGTCGGCTACGAGCAGTACTTC; cdr3_aa: CSAIVGYEQYF
v_call: TRBV6-5; j_call: TRBJ2-3; d_call: -; clone_size: -; cdr3_length: 14; cdr3_nt: TGTGCCAGCAGTTCCCCGACTAGCACAGATACGCAGTATTTT; cdr3_aa: CASSSPTSTDTQYF
v_call: TRBV7-2; j_call: TRBJ1-1; d_call: TRBD1; clone_size: -; cdr3_length: 14; cdr3_nt: TGTGCCAGCAGCTTATCGACAGGGGCACAGGAAGCTTTCTTT; cdr3_aa: CASSLSTGAQEAFF
v_call: TRBV4-3; j_call: TRBJ2-1; d_call: TRBD2; clone_size: -; cdr3_length: 18; cdr3_nt: TGCGCCAGCAGCCAAGTCGTGCGCCGGGAGGACAACTACAATGAGCAGTTCTTC; cdr3_aa: CASSQVVRREDNYNEQFF
v_call: TRBV6-5; j_call: TRBJ2-7; d_call: TRBD2; clone_size: -; cdr3_length: 11; cdr3_nt: TGTGCCAGCCCGGGGGGGTACGAGCAGTACTTC; cdr3_aa: CASPGGYEQYF
v_call: TRBV12-5; j_call: TRBJ1-6; d_call: -; clone_size: many; cdr3_length: 17; cdr3_nt: TGTGCTAGTGGAAATTCCCCCGGAGGGACCTATAATTCACCCCTCCACTTT; cdr3_aa: CASGNSPGGTYNSPLHF
v_call: TRBV7-3; j_call: TRBJ2-3; d_call: TRBD2; clone_size: -; cdr3_length: 18; cdr3_nt: TGTGCCAGCAGCTTAAAGGCTGTGGGGACTAACTACACAGATACGCAGTATTTT; cdr3_aa: CASSLKAVGTNYTDTQYF
v_call: TRBV5-3; j_call: TRBJ2-3; d_call: TRBD2; clone_size: -; cdr3_length: 16; cdr3_nt: TGTGCCAGAAGCTTGGCCGGGGGAGGGCACACAGATACGCAGTATTTT; cdr3_aa: CARSLAGGGHTDTQYF
v_call: TRBV13; j_call: TRBJ1-2; d_call: -; clone_size: -; cdr3_length: 12; cdr3_nt: TGTGCCAGCAGCTCACAGGCCCAGGGCTACACCTTC; cdr3_aa: CASSSQAQGYTF
v_call: TRBV6-2/TRBV6-3; j_call: TRBJ1-5; d_call: -; clone_size: -; cdr3_length: 15; cdr3_nt: TGTGCCAGCAGTCGCCAGGGAATCGAGAATCAGCCCCAGCATTTT; cdr3_aa: CASSRQGIENQPQHF
v_call: TRBV14; j_call: TRBJ2-7; d_call: -; clone_size: -; cdr3_length: 14; cdr3_nt: TGTGCCAGCAGCCGTAGCGGAAGTCTCTACGAGCAGTACTTC; cdr3_aa: CASSRSGSLYEQYF
v_call: TRBV19; j_call: TRBJ2-7; d_call: TRBD2; clone_size: -; cdr3_length: 16; cdr3_nt: TGTGCCAGTAGGAAGGGACTAGCGGGAGGGCCCTACGAGCAGTACTTC; cdr3_aa: CASRKGLAGGPYEQYF
v_call: TRBV7-2; j_call: TRBJ1-6; d_call: TRBD1; clone_size: -; cdr3_length: 14; cdr3_nt: TGTGCCAGCAGCTTATGGACAGGGAATTCACCCCTCCACTTT; cdr3_aa: CASSLWTGNSPLHF
v_call: TRBV5-1; j_call: TRBJ1-4; d_call: -; clone_size: -; cdr3_length: 14; cdr3_nt: TGCGCCAGCAGCTTGACAGGGTTTAATGAAAAACTGTTTTTT; cdr3_aa: CASSLTGFNEKLFF
v_call: TRBV6-5; j_call: TRBJ2-1; d_call: TRBD2; clone_size: -; cdr3_length: 13; cdr3_nt: TGTGCCAGCAAGGGACTAGCGGCCAATGAGCAGTTCTTC; cdr3_aa: CASKGLAANEQFF
v_call: TRBV6-1; j_call: TRBJ2-1; d_call: TRBD2; clone_size: once; cdr3_length: 14; cdr3_nt: TGTGCCAGCAGTGAAGGACTAGCTAACAATGAGCAGTTCTTC; cdr3_aa: CASSEGLANNEQFF
v_call: TRBV19; j_call: TRBJ1-4; d_call: -; clone_size: -; cdr3_length: 14; cdr3_nt: TGTGCCAGCCAAGACAGAGCCCGAGATGGAAAACTGTTTTTT; cdr3_aa: CASQDRARDGKLFF
v_call: TRBV5-1; j_call: TRBJ1-3; d_call: -; clone_size: -; cdr3_length: 15; cdr3_nt: TGCGCCAGCAGTTTGGGGGGAGAGCCTGGAAACACCATATATTTT; cdr3_aa: CASSLGGEPGNTIYF
v_call: TRBV2; j_call: TRBJ2-5; d_call: -; clone_size: -; cdr3_length: 13; cdr3_nt: TGTGCCAGCAGTGATGTAATTCTAGGGACCCAGTACTTC; cdr3_aa: CASSDVILGTQYF
v_call: TRBV9; j_call: TRBJ2-1; d_call: -; clone_size: -; cdr3_length: 16; cdr3_nt: TGTGCCAGCAGCGTAGCTCCCACTCAGGAAGGCAATGAGCAGTTCTTC; cdr3_aa: CASSVAPTQEGNEQFF
v_call: TRBV7-3; j_call: TRBJ2-1; d_call: -; clone_size: -; cdr3_length: 16; cdr3_nt: TGTGCCAGCAGCTTATATGTAGGTCAGGCCCACAATGAGCAGTTCTTC; cdr3_aa: CASSLYVGQAHNEQFF
v_call: TRBV6-6; j_call: TRBJ1-2; d_call: -; clone_size: -; cdr3_length: 14; cdr3_nt: TGTGCCAGTCTCGCGGAGGGACCCTTTCTCGGCTACACCTTC; cdr3_aa: CASLAEGPFLGYTF
v_call: TRBV11-2; j_call: TRBJ1-2; d_call: TRBD1; clone_size: -; cdr3_length: 15; cdr3_nt: TGTGCCAGCAGCTTACCCAGGGGACAGGGAGGAGGCTACACCTTC; cdr3_aa: CASSLPRGQGGGYTF
v_call: TRBV6-4; j_call: TRBJ1-2; d_call: TRBD1; clone_size: -; cdr3_length: 14; cdr3_nt: TGTGCCAGCAGCCCCCAGGGGGTGGGCTATGGCTACACCTTC; cdr3_aa: CASSPQGVGYGYTF
v_call: TRBV6-5; j_call: TRBJ2-5; d_call: -; clone_size: once; cdr3_length: 15; cdr3_nt: TGTGCCAGCAGTTCCAGCGGGACAATGAAAGAGACCCAGTACTTC; cdr3_aa: CASSSSGTMKETQYF
v_call: TRBV18; j_call: TRBJ1-6; d_call: TRBD1; clone_size: -; cdr3_length: 18; cdr3_nt: TGTGCCAGCTCACTCCATACACTCGGACAGGCCGTAAATTCACCCCTCCACTTT; cdr3_aa: CASSLHTLGQAVNSPLHF
v_call: TRBV5-5; j_call: TRBJ2-7; d_call: -; clone_size: -; cdr3_length: 13; cdr3_nt: TGTGCCAGCAGCCTGACTCCGGAGGTCGAGCAGTACTTC; cdr3_aa: CASSLTPEVEQYF
v_call: TRBV7-9; j_call: TRBJ2-2; d_call: TRBD1; clone_size: -; cdr3_length: 14; cdr3_nt: TGTGCCAGCAGCTTAAACAGGGGAGTCGGGGAGCTGTTTTTT; cdr3_aa: CASSLNRGVGELFF
v_call: TRBV5-1; j_call: TRBJ1-1; d_call: -; clone_size: -; cdr3_length: 15; cdr3_nt: TGCGCCAGCAGCTTGGAGTACAGGGTCGGCACTGAAGCTTTCTTT; cdr3_aa: CASSLEYRVGTEAFF